The next 31 T cell receptor beta chains were all read from a single sample in a study of OX40 agonist ivuxolimab in advanced cancers. Sequencing used immunoSEQ multiplex PCR; TCRdb keeps in-frame clones, though not all of them. Of tens of thousands of clones in the sample, about nine tenths are singletons; the top ten hold about 8.2%. Source: CD4+ or CD8+ T cells sorted from blood, taken in a trial of the OX40 agonist ivuxolimab. These receptors all come from an adult with an advanced solid tumor such as melanoma, head and neck, liver or kidney cancer.

V gene TRBV19 combines with J gene TRBJ2-6; tentatively, D is TRBD2 (5 bases). This CDR3 is 13 amino acids long. V was shortened by 9 bases and J by 7 bases, with 13 bases between the two germline ends. Germline lookup yields CDR1 LNHDA and CDR2 SQIVND (reference sequence). CDR3 nucleotide sequence: TGTGCCAGCGGACTGTATTCCGCCAACGTCCTGACTTTC. Encoded protein: CASGLYSANVLTF.

The CDR3 DNA follows: TGCGCCAGTAACCGGGTCGGGGCCTACGAGCAGTACTTC. Amino acid sequence: CASNRVGAYEQYF. The chain recombines TRBV5-1 with TRBJ2-7, with D perhaps TRBD2 (5 bases). CDR1 and CDR2 from the germline V gene are SGHRS and YFSETQ. This CDR3 region has 13 residues. V shed 8 bases and J shed 2 bases, with 14 bases lying between them.

The gene calls are TRBV6-4 and TRBJ1-6; TRBD1 agrees at 7 bases. J was trimmed by 6 bases and V by 2 bases; bases with no gene match: 1. Germline CDR1 reads MRHNA; CDR2 reads SNTAGT. The CDR3 runs to 14 residues. CDR3 sequence reads: CASSDRDSNSPLHF. The CDR3 DNA reads as TGTGCCAGCAGTGACCGGGACAGTAATTCACCCCTCCACTTT.

The chain is built from TRBV18 and TRBJ1-4; D not resolved. Germline CDR1 KGHSH, CDR2 LQKENI. Trimming shortened V by 4 bases and J by 14 bases, and 17 bases separated the two germline ends. The CDR3 spans 13 residues. The CDR3 bases are TGTGCCAGCTCACTTGATGGTCTGCGTCGGCTGTTTTTT. Protein sequence: CASSLDGLRRLFF. The entire variable domain, with the rest obtained from reference TRBV18 and TRBJ1-4, is as follows: NAGVMQNPRHLVRRRGQEARLRCSPMKGHSHVYWYRQLPEEGLKFMVYLQKENIIDESGMPKERFSAEFPKEGPSILRIQQVVRGDSAAYFCASSLDGLRRLFFGSGTQLSVL.

Within the sample, this clone is medium-sized. This chain joins TRBV6-5 and TRBJ1-2; D perhaps matches TRBD1 (6 bases). V lost 6 bases, J lost 7 bases, and 18 bases lay in between. CDR1 MNHEY and CDR2 SVGAGI come from the germline V gene. CDR3 length: 14 amino acids. The CDR3 DNA reads TGTGCCAGCAGCACCTCACAGGGACCTCCTGGCTACACCTTC. Translating it yields CASSTSQGPPGYTF.

The chain couples TRBV10-2 to TRBJ1-4; 10 bases agree with TRBD1. J gave up 5 bases and V 6 bases, and 9 bases lay outside the gene matches. The germline V gene has CDR1 WSHSY and CDR2 SAAADI. The CDR3 sequence is 16 residues long. This CDR3 is CASRKSPGQGNEKLFF. The CDR3 DNA sequence: TGCGCCAGCAGAAAGTCACCGGGACAGGGGAATGAAAAACTGTTTTTT.

The V gene is TRBV5-1, the J gene TRBJ2-7; the D gene could be TRBD1 or TRBD2 (6 bases each). CDR1 and CDR2 (germline): SGHRS, YFSETQ. The germline V and J ends were trimmed by 2 bases and 3 bases, with 15 bases remaining between them. The CDR3 covers 15 residues. The CDR3 nucleotides are TGCGCCAGCAGCTTTTGGCGGGACAACAACTACGAGCAGTACTTC. Translating it yields CASSFWRDNNYEQYF.

This clone was recorded once. V usage is TRBV7-2 and J usage is TRBJ1-4; unclear D gene. The V end was cut by 1 base, the J end by 5 bases, with 14 bases between. Germline V gene lookup returns CDR1 SGHTA and CDR2 FQGNSA. The CDR3 has 16 amino acids. The CDR3 loop reads CASSLGRVQANEKLFF. CDR3 bases: TGTGCCAGCAGCTTAGGGCGGGTCCAGGCGAATGAAAAACTGTTTTTT.

This chain links TRBV7-9 with TRBJ1-1, with D perhaps TRBD1 (6 bases). This CDR3 comprises 15 residues. The ends were cut back, 5 bases at V and 1 base at J, with 14 bases in the middle. Germline CDR1 reads SEHNR; CDR2 reads FQNEAQ (reference sequence). DNA for the CDR3: TGTGCCAGCAGCCTCGCGGGGGGGCGGAACACTGAAGCTTTCTTT. Its protein is CASSLAGGRNTEAFF.

The rearrangement uses TRBV5-1 and TRBJ1-5; 7 nucleotides match TRBD1. The trim removed 4 bases at V and 2 bases at J, leaving 3 bases unmatched. The CDR3 consists of 14 residues. CDR1 SGHRS and CDR2 YFSETQ come from the germline V gene. The CDR3 loop is CASSPGQGNQPQHF. The CDR3 DNA sequence: TGCGCCAGCAGCCCCGGACAGGGCAATCAGCCCCAGCATTTT.

The chain recombines TRBV7-2 with TRBJ2-2; D uncertain. This CDR3 has 13 amino acids. V was shortened by 4 bases and J by 5 bases, with 8 bases between the two germline ends. Per germline, CDR1 SGHTA and CDR2 FQGNSA. Here the CDR3 DNA reads TGTGCCAGCAGCTCGTTTAATACCGGGGAGCTGTTTTTT. This gives the protein CASSSFNTGELFF.

This clone has a single count. J is TRBJ2-1 and V is TRBV2, with 8 bases lining up with TRBD2. After removal of 0 bases from V and 9 bases from J, the junction contained 7 bases not matched to a gene. The CDR3 consists of 15 residues. Germline V gives CDR1 SNHLY, CDR2 FYNNEI. This CDR3 reads CASSEAQTSGSEQFF. CDR3 coding DNA: TGTGCCAGCAGTGAAGCGCAAACTAGCGGAAGTGAGCAGTTCTTC. Complete variable domain (other parts from reference TRBV2 and TRBJ2-1): EPEVTQTPSHQVTQMGQEVILRCVPISNHLYFYWYRQILGQKVEFLVSFYNNEISEKSEIFDDQFSVERPDGSNFTLKIRSTKLEDSAMYFCASSEAQTSGSEQFFGPGTRLTVL.

The chain combines TRBV2 with TRBJ1-5; D is unclear. The CDR3 has 14 residues. Germline V gene data show CDR1 as SNHLY and CDR2 as FYNNEI. Trimming cost V 4 bases and J 0 bases, with 7 bases left between them. The CDR3 here is CASSVAASNQPQHF. CDR3 in DNA: TGTGCCAGCAGTGTAGCAGCTAGCAATCAGCCCCAGCATTTT.

V is TRBV28 and J is TRBJ2-2; D not resolved. CDR1 is MDHEN, CDR2 SYDVKM, per germline. The ends were cut back, 5 bases at V and 3 bases at J, with 10 bases in the middle. This CDR3 is built from 14 residues. CDR3 coding DNA: TGTGCCAGCAGTCCCCCACGGGACACCGGGGAGCTGTTTTTT. This translates into CASSPPRDTGELFF.

The rearrangement joins TRBV6-6 to TRBJ2-5; possibly TRBD1 or TRBD2 for D (5 bases each). Germline values: CDR1 MNHNY, CDR2 SVGAGI (reference sequence). The CDR3 runs 15 residues. The ends were cut back, 4 bases at V and 4 bases at J, with 16 bases in the middle. The CDR3 DNA is TGTGCCAGCAGTTCGGGCCCGACCGGGGCAGAGACCCAGTACTTC. This sequence encodes CASSSGPTGAETQYF.

This sequence joins TRBV5-3 and TRBJ1-1; D gene ambiguous. Being an ORF, TRBV5-3 has a function that is uncertain. Deletions cut 0 bases from V and 5 bases from J, with 11 bases between. The CDR3 is made up of 14 amino acids. The CDR3 nucleotides read TGTGCCAGAAGCTTGGCCCTACGGGAAACTGAAGCTTTCTTT. It is translated as CARSLALRETEAFF.

This clone was seen once. CDR3 in amino acids: CASSLTIQGVTFF. CDR3 nucleotide sequence: TGTGCCAGCAGCTTAACTATACAGGGGGTAACTTTCTTT. The chain employs TRBV7-3 and TRBJ1-1; 8 bases are shared with TRBD1. V lost 0 bases, J lost 12 bases, and 6 bases stayed unmatched. Germline V gene sequence: CDR1 SGHTA, CDR2 FQGTGA. The CDR3 runs to 13 residues.

The gene calls are TRBV6-5 and TRBJ1-5, with TRBD1 matching over 8 bases. This CDR3 comprises 15 residues. The V gene's germline CDR1 is MNHEY and CDR2 SVGAGI. Germline trimming cut 2 bases from V and 6 bases from J; bases unmatched to any gene: 6. This chain's CDR3 is CASSYTRQGSQPQHF. In DNA form, the CDR3 reads TGTGCCAGCAGTTACACCCGACAGGGGAGTCAGCCCCAGCATTTT.

The V gene is TRBV4-3, the J gene TRBJ2-7; 9 bases align to TRBD1. CDR1 is LGHNA, CDR2 YSLEER, per germline. The J segment lost 1 base and the V segment lost 4 bases, leaving 8 bases of the junction unmatched. The length of the CDR3 is 16 residues. CDR3 bases: TGCGCCAGCAGCCGGGGACAGGGCGGGGGATCCTACGAGCAGTACTTC. Translating it yields CASSRGQGGGSYEQYF.

The rearrangement links TRBV6-5 to TRBJ1-5; D is possibly TRBD1 (5 bases). Germline V CDR1 and CDR2: MNHEY, SVGAGI. This CDR3 region has 14 residues. The V end lost 3 bases, the J end lost 3 bases, and 9 bases lay between the germline ends. DNA of the CDR3: TGTGCCAGCAGTTATACAGGTGCCAATCAGCCCCAGCATTTT. This gives the protein CASSYTGANQPQHF.

This rearrangement joins TRBV5-1 to TRBJ2-1; D may be TRBD1 (7 bases). This CDR3 spans 15 amino acids. Trimming removed 6 bases from V and 7 bases from J, with 20 bases in between. Germline CDR1 SGHRS, CDR2 YFSETQ. The DNA for the CDR3 is TGCGCCAGCATTTCCGGGGCGGGACAGCGGAATGAGCAGTTCTTC. Its protein product is CASISGAGQRNEQFF. Complete variable domain (other parts from reference TRBV5-1 and TRBJ2-1): KAGVTQTPRYLIKTRGQQVTLSCSPISGHRSVSWYQQTPGQGLQFLFEYFSETQRNKGNFPGRFSGRQFSNSRSEMNVSTLELGDSALYLCASISGAGQRNEQFFGPGTRLTVL.

The chain links TRBV6-5 to TRBJ1-3, with D tentatively TRBD1 (6 bases). CDR1 and CDR2 (germline): MNHEY, SVGAGI. This CDR3 is built from 15 residues. Deletions cut 0 bases from V and 7 bases from J, with 13 bases between. In DNA form, the CDR3 reads TGTGCCAGCAGTTACTCCCGGACAGATGGGAACACCATATATTTT. Translation: CASSYSRTDGNTIYF.

This clone was found once. The chain carries TRBV10-3 and TRBJ2-7; 9 bases agree with TRBD1. This CDR3 region has 14 residues. V lost 3 bases and J lost 3; bases outside the gene matches: 3. Per the germline V gene, CDR1 is ENHRY and CDR2 is SYGVKD. CDR3 in DNA: TGTGCCATCAGTGAAGGGGACAGGGACTACGAGCAGTACTTC. Its protein is CAISEGDRDYEQYF.

V is TRBV25-1 and J is TRBJ2-3; D assignment may be TRBD1 or TRBD2 (5 bases each). The CDR3 contains 14 residues. The germline V gene encodes CDR1 MGHDK and CDR2 SYGVNS. V gave up 9 bases and J gave up 2 bases, with 15 bases separating them. The CDR3 loop reads CASTPRDLTDTQYF. CDR3 nucleotide sequence: TGTGCCAGTACCCCCCGGGACCTCACAGATACGCAGTATTTT.

This clone was seen once. The V and J genes are TRBV6-5 and TRBJ1-5; D not certain. The CDR3 is 13 residues long. Germline CDR1 is MNHEY and CDR2 is SVGAGI. The V and J ends lost 2 bases and 7 bases respectively, with 9 bases between them. Here the CDR3 DNA reads TGTGCCAGCAGTTACGTGCCGGGCCAGCCCCAGCATTTT. Translating gives CASSYVPGQPQHF.

The rearrangement uses TRBV29-1 and TRBJ1-2, with 12 positions matching TRBD1. CDR1 is SQVTM and CDR2 is ANQGSEA in the germline V gene. The junction had 13 bases not matched to a gene; V was cut back by 4 bases and J by 4 bases. The CDR3 spans 17 residues. The chain's CDR3 is CSVVGDGGTGGPYGYTF. The CDR3 coding sequence is TGCAGCGTTGTTGGGGACGGCGGGACAGGGGGCCCCTATGGCTACACCTTC.

This chain connects TRBV6-5 to TRBJ2-7; 7 nucleotides line up with TRBD1. The CDR3 contains 14 residues. From germline, CDR1 is MNHEY and CDR2 SVGAGI. V trimming: 6 bases; J trimming: 6 bases; junction bases outside the gene matches: 11. The CDR3 here is CASSQIAGGSEQYF. In DNA, the CDR3 is TGTGCCAGCAGCCAGATCGCAGGGGGTAGCGAGCAGTACTTC.

The chain links TRBV4-1 to TRBJ1-1; 7 nucleotides agree with TRBD1. The CDR3 sequence is 15 residues long. Per germline, CDR1 MGHRA and CDR2 YSYEKL. J lost 0 bases, V lost 4 bases, and 5 bases had no gene match. The CDR3 DNA is TGCGCCAGCAGCCCGGAGGGGGCTATGAACACTGAAGCTTTCTTT. Translated, it gives CASSPEGAMNTEAFF.

The genes are TRBV7-2 and TRBJ2-1, with a tentative D call TRBD2 (6 bases). There are 17 residues in the CDR3. Trimming cost V 5 bases and J 6 bases, with 23 bases left between them. In germline, CDR1 is SGHTA, CDR2 FQGNSA. The CDR3 DNA follows: TGTGCCAGCAGCCGTCTCCCGGCAGGGAGGTCCCTCAATGAGCAGTTCTTC. This codes for CASSRLPAGRSLNEQFF.

The chain is built from TRBV4-2 and TRBJ1-1; D is perhaps TRBD1 (6 bases). The CDR3 is 16 residues long. Trimming shortened V by 6 bases and J by 3 bases, and 20 bases separated the two germline ends. Germline V lookup: CDR1 LGHNA, CDR2 YNFKEQ. The CDR3 nucleotides read TGTGCCAGCAGGGGGGCCCCTGCGGGGGCCGACACTGAAGCTTTCTTT. It codes for CASRGAPAGADTEAFF.

The rearrangement joins TRBV9 to TRBJ1-5; weak D call: TRBD1 (5 bases). The germline CDR1 and CDR2 sequences are SGDLS and YYNGEE. Trimming shortened V by 3 bases and J by 2 bases, and 12 bases separated the two germline ends. This CDR3 is built from 15 residues. This CDR3 reads CASSAGHGGNQPQHF. CDR3 bases: TGTGCCAGCAGCGCAGGGCATGGGGGCAATCAGCCCCAGCATTTT. The entire variable domain, with the rest obtained from reference TRBV9 and TRBJ1-5, is as follows: DSGVTQTPKHLITATGQRVTLRCSPRSGDLSVYWYQQSLDQGLQFLIQYYNGEERAKGNILERFSAQQFPDLHSELNLSSLELGDSALYFCASSAGHGGNQPQHFGDGTRLSIL.